This T cell receptor beta chain was captured by sequencing in a study of metastatic and nonmetastatic thyroid tumors. Study-level background: Both malignant and benign thyroid patients supplied peripheral blood and tumor or nodule tissue samples, across which the repertoires of these patients were then compared.

The table lists this clone with a few counts. As handled by the study authors: In papillary thyroid cancer, a distant-metastasis classifier was built using CDR3 differences across clinicopathological groups. MiXCR reprocessed the PCR reads for TCRdb. It is TCRdb's table, rather than the study itself, that gives the V and J calls and clone size. The table lists more than 25,000 clones, roughly 26% of them singletons. Each patient went into thyroid surgery without having received any treatment. What was sequenced was blood. This receptor was obtained from a female donor with papillary thyroid cancer or a benign thyroid nodule (not recorded which). Some clones in this sample may be carry-over from other donors' samples.

CDR3 nucleotide sequence: TGTGCCAGCAATAACACGGGAGGGCCGGTCACAGATACGCAGTATTTT. Translated, it gives CASNNTGGPVTDTQYF. This chain links TRBV28 with TRBJ2-3, with 8 positions matching TRBD2. CDR1 and CDR2 (germline): MDHEN, SYDVKM. The CDR3 has 16 residues. Trimming took 7 bases from V and 2 from J; bases not matched to a gene: 11.